This T cell receptor beta chain came from a study of blood T cell repertoires in COVID-19. Turning to the study itself: T cells, B-cell-depleted T cells, or PBMCs supplied cDNA or gDNA.

The table came from immunoSEQ multiplex PCR; TCRdb's copy has only in-frame clones and leaves some out. Among a few hundred thousand clones listed, about 89% were seen once. Germline CDR1 SGDLS, CDR2 YYNGEE. The CDR3 extends over 18 amino acids. V lost 0 bases to trimming and J lost 2 bases; unmatched junction nucleotides: 12. This chain uses TRBV9 with TRBJ2-7, with 9 positions matching TRBD2. This TCR derives from a woman aged 45 to 65 with acute or convalescent COVID-19. The sequenced sample consisted of peripheral blood. The CDR3 sequence is CASSVGGSSGKLTYEQYF. DNA for the CDR3: TGTGCCAGCAGCGTAGGGGGGTCTAGCGGGAAACTCACCTACGAGCAGTACTTC.